These T cell receptor beta chains were read from a single sample in a study of a mutant IDH1 vaccine in newly diagnosed glioma. The table came from immunoSEQ multiplex PCR; TCRdb's copy has only in-frame clones and leaves some out. In the table there are around 88,000 clones, roughly 75% of which are singletons. Sequences were derived from PBMCs, sampled from a glioma patient treated with radiotherapy, temozolomide or both. These receptors all stem from a man aged 40-49 years with glioma. CDR3s include the opening cysteine and the closing phenylalanine or tryptophan. The order of the fields is J gene, V gene, clone size, D gene, CDR3 DNA, CDR3 protein. A D gene is named only where the DNA matches it firmly. Clone size is given for some rows only: seen once, a few or many times, or a class if the clone is expanded.

TRBJ2-7 | TRBV11-2 | NA | NA | TGTGCCAGCAGCTTATTAGCGTTGGGGCCGGGCGAGCAGTACTTC | CASSLLALGPGEQYF
TRBJ1-6 | TRBV6-1 | NA | NA | TGTGCCAGCTCCGGGACCGAAAATTCACCCCTCCACTTT | CASSGTENSPLHF
TRBJ1-2 | TRBV4-2 | NA | NA | TGTGCCAGCAGCCAGATCAGCGGTGGCTACACCTTC | CASSQISGGYTF
TRBJ1-5 | TRBV19 | NA | NA | TGTGCCAGTACAGCCACGGGGTGGGGGGCTAGCAATCAGCCCCAGCATTTT | CASTATGWGASNQPQHF
TRBJ2-3 | TRBV5-1 | NA | NA | TGCGCCAGCACGTCCTGGCGGGCGGGCGATACGCAGTATTTT | CASTSWRAGDTQYF
TRBJ2-1 | TRBV29-1 | NA | TRBD2 | TGCAGCGTTGCTACTAGCGGTGTCAATGAGCAGTTCTTC | CSVATSGVNEQFF
TRBJ1-1 | TRBV18 | NA | NA | TGTGCCAGCTCACCGGGGACTGTCAACACTGAAGCTTTCTTT | CASSPGTVNTEAFF
TRBJ1-1 | TRBV7-9 | NA | NA | TGTGCCAGCAGCCCTCCCGGACAGTTGAACACTGAAGCTTTCTTT | CASSPPGQLNTEAFF
TRBJ2-5 | TRBV19 | NA | NA | TGTGCCAGTAGTATTGCCCGTCACCTCCAAGAGACCCAGTACTTC | CASSIARHLQETQYF
TRBJ1-6 | TRBV27 | NA | NA | TGTGCCAGCAGTTTATCCCTGACATTAGGATCACCCCTCCACTTT | CASSLSLTLGSPLHF
TRBJ2-3 | TRBV27 | NA | NA | TGTGCCAGCAGTTTATTAGTCGACACAGATACGCAGTATTTT | CASSLLVDTDTQYF
TRBJ2-2 | TRBV5-6 | NA | TRBD2 | TGTGCCAGCAGCACCTTTAGACTAGCGGGCATTTTCACCGGGGAGCTGTTTTTT | CASSTFRLAGIFTGELFF
TRBJ2-7 | TRBV27 | NA | NA | TGTGCCAGCAGTCCCCAGGGGGGCTACGAGCAGTACTTC | CASSPQGGYEQYF
TRBJ1-5 | TRBV5-6 | NA | NA | TGTGCCAGCAGCTTCCTCGGGGCCGTCAATCAGCCCCAGCATTTT | CASSFLGAVNQPQHF
TRBJ1-1 | TRBV14 | few | NA | TGTGCCAGCAGCCGTGGCCAGGAAGCTTTCTTT | CASSRGQEAFF
TRBJ2-4 | TRBV5-5 | NA | TRBD1 | TGTGCCAGCAGCTTGGAACAGGGGGCTAACATTCAGTACTTC | CASSLEQGANIQYF
TRBJ1-1 | TRBV6-5 | NA | NA | TGTGCCAGCAACCGGGGTTGGGGTCAGGACACTGAAGCTTTCTTT | CASNRGWGQDTEAFF
TRBJ2-3 | TRBV27 | NA | NA | TGTGCCAGCAGTTTACTTGCCCCAGATACGCAGTATTTT | CASSLLAPDTQYF
TRBJ2-7 | TRBV5-1 | NA | NA | TGCGCCAGCAGCCCACGGACAGCTACCTACGAGCAGTACTTC | CASSPRTATYEQYF
TRBJ2-4 | TRBV6-1 | NA | TRBD1 | TGTGCCAGCAGTGACGACAGGGGCAAAAACATTCAGTACTTC | CASSDDRGKNIQYF
TRBJ2-7 | TRBV30 | NA | NA | TGTGCCTGGAGTGTACCGGGACTCCGAACCTACGAGCAGTACTTC | CAWSVPGLRTYEQYF
TRBJ2-5 | TRBV7-2 | NA | NA | TGTGCCAGCAGCTTCGGGGCCGTAGAGACCCAGTACTTC | CASSFGAVETQYF
TRBJ2-1 | TRBV12-5 | NA | NA | TGTGCTAGTGGTTTGGTACTCCCAGGGCTAGACAATGAGCAGTTCTTC | CASGLVLPGLDNEQFF
TRBJ2-1 | TRBV7-9 | NA | TRBD2 | TGTGCCAGCAGCTTAGGAAAGGGCGGGAGGGGGTCCTACAATGAGCAGTTCTTC | CASSLGKGGRGSYNEQFF
TRBJ2-3 | TRBV6-1 | NA | NA | TGTGCCGGGGGGGCCAGGGTTTCGACAGATACGCAGTATTTT | CAGGARVSTDTQYF
TRBJ1-1 | TRBV7-9 | NA | TRBD1 | TGTGCCAGCAGCTCCCGCCCCCCGACAGGGGCGGGGTGGACTGAAGCTTTCTTT | CASSSRPPTGAGWTEAFF
TRBJ2-7 | TRBV6-5 | NA | TRBD1 | TGTGCCAGCAACGGACAGGGCTACGAGCAGTACTTC | CASNGQGYEQYF